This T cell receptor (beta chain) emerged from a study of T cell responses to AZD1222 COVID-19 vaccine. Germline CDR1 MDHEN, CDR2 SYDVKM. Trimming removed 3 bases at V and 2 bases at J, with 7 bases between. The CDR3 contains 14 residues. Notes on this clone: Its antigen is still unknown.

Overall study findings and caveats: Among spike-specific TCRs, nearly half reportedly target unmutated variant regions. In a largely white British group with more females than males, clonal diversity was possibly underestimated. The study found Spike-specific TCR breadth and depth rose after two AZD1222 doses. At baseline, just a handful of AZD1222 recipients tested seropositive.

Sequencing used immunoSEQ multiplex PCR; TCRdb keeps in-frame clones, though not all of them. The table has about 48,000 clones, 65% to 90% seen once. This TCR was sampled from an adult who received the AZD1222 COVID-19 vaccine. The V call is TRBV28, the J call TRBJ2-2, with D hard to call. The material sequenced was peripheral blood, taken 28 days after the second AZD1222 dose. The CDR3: CASSFGRNTGELFF. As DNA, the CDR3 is TGTGCCAGCAGTTTCGGAAGAAACACCGGGGAGCTGTTTTTT.